The sequence of this T cell receptor (beta chain) was determined in a study of OX40 agonist ivuxolimab in advanced cancers. Across the whole study: Those enrolled were approximately 78% male, with a mean age of about 66 years and ages from roughly 20 to 90.

Findings and limits, study-wide: The mean number of expanded clones was higher in CD8+ T cells than in CD4+. Certain nonresponders additionally had low normalized T-cell clonal expansion. At doses 0.1 to 3.0 mg/kg, CD4+ and CD8+ clones expanded.

With regard to this clone: Its matching antigen is unknown. Other DNA sequences within the sample encode an identical CDR3.

This CDR3 contains 13 residues. Trimming cost V 0 bases and J 6 bases, with 6 bases left between them. Looked up from germline, CDR1 is MNHEY and CDR2 is SVGAGI. Measured with immunoSEQ multiplex PCR; TCRdb has only the in-frame clones, and not every one. Of 50,000 or so clones in the sample, around 90% were seen once. This clonotype was sampled from an adult with an advanced solid tumor such as melanoma, head and neck, liver or kidney cancer. The gene calls are TRBV6-5 and TRBJ2-1; D gene uncertain. Sequencing used CD4+ or CD8+ T cells sorted from blood, obtained in a trial of the OX40 agonist ivuxolimab. CDR3 in amino acids: CASSYSGSNEQFF. Here the CDR3 DNA reads TGTGCCAGCAGTTACTCCGGAAGCAATGAGCAGTTCTTC.